This T cell receptor (beta chain) was sequenced for a study of shared clonotypes between healthy human individuals. Study-wide results and limits: What naive subsets generally showed was a larger estimated richness than memory subsets showed. Read depth was anticipated to influence clonotype sharing among donors.

The CDR3 loop spans 14 amino acids. V was pared by 0 bases and J by 3 bases, with 9 bases between. Germline CDR1 reads SGHNT; CDR2 reads YENEEA. Researchers divided each subset's genomic DNA evenly across several immunoSEQ plates. Repertoires were generated with immunoSEQ multiplex PCR, while TCRdb's copy carries only in-frame clones and drops some. The data contain hundreds of thousands of clones, 97% of them singletons. Those who donated, Caucasian adults without exception, all lived in Nashville, Tennessee. In regard to this clone: What it binds is not known.

The TCR comes from a woman in her 30s in good health. V is TRBV11-3 and J is TRBJ2-7; D uncertain. Sequenced material: naive CD4+ T cells sorted from blood. Subset noted: CD45RA+ positively selected. CDR3 DNA: TGTGCCAGCAGCTTAGATCTGACAATCTACGAGCAGTACTTC. Its translation is CASSLDLTIYEQYF.